This T cell receptor beta chain was found in a study of CD8 T cells in acute hepatitis C reinfection. Whole-study results and caveats: TRBV04 and TRBV06 were preferentially used in all groups, not explained by naive pool overrepresentation. About a dozen public clonotypes were found regardless of outcome.

The protocol was immunoSEQ multiplex PCR, while the TCRdb copy is restricted to in-frame clones and leaves out a portion. There are about 38,000 clones in the sample; 87% occur only once, and roughly 0.48% lies in the top ten. A note on this clone: No antigen is known for it.

The time point is: naive CD8 control sorted from an acute-time-point sample. The CDR3 extends over 15 amino acids. Deletions cut 5 bases from V and 0 bases from J, with 12 bases between. Germline-derived CDR1 and CDR2 are SGHNT and YENEEA. The V and J genes are TRBV11-3 and TRBJ2-3; the D is unclear. The receptor was derived from a young man with chronic hepatitis C. Sequencing was carried out using naive CD8+ T cells from PBMCs. The CDR3 nucleotides are TGTGCCAGCAGCATGGGTCCCGCAAGCACAGATACGCAGTATTTT. Amino acids: CASSMGPASTDTQYF.